Described below is a single T cell receptor (beta chain) sequence and its context. In the original workflow: By means of reference gene primer amplification, nucleated cell counts were estimated. Repertoires were generated with immunoSEQ multiplex PCR, while TCRdb's copy carries only in-frame clones and drops some. That table gives V, J and clone size, and the DNA gave D and trimming. The data contain about 200,000 clones, roughly nine tenths of them singletons. The sample belongs to a study of blood T cell repertoires in COVID-19. At the level of the study: Samples of COVID-19 (acute and convalescent) were obtained from the United States, Italy and Spain. T cells, B-cell-depleted T cells, or PBMCs supplied cDNA or gDNA.

CDR3 length equals 18 residues. CDR1 and CDR2 (germline): GTSNPN, SVGIG (reference sequence). V lost 4 bases and J lost 1, with 20 bases in between. The sequenced material came from peripheral blood. V gene TRBV30 combines with J gene TRBJ2-6; a possible D gene is TRBD2 (6 bases). The clonotype was recovered from a man aged 30 to 39 with acute or convalescent COVID-19. The CDR3 is CAWIPWAGGWSGANVLTF. As DNA, the CDR3 is TGTGCCTGGATTCCCTGGGCAGGAGGGTGGTCTGGGGCCAACGTCCTGACTTTC.